These 27 T cell receptor beta chains were sequenced from one sample in a study of blood T cell repertoires in COVID-19. The table came from immunoSEQ multiplex PCR; TCRdb's copy has only in-frame clones and leaves some out. The profile shows over 250,000 clones, 80% to 90% of them singletons. The sequenced material came from PBMCs or T cells enriched from blood (not recorded which). The receptor set was obtained from a woman in her late teens or twenties who had recovered from COVID-19.

The chain recombines TRBV11-2 with TRBJ1-1; 7 nucleotides line up with TRBD1. Trimming took 4 bases from V and 4 from J; bases not matched to a gene: 6. The CDR3 runs to 14 residues. Germline V gives CDR1 SGHAT, CDR2 FQNNGV. DNA for the CDR3: TGTGCCAGCAGCTGGGACAGTTCGTCCACTGAAGCTTTCTTT. Its protein product is CASSWDSSSTEAFF. The variable domain in full, with the rest retrieved from reference TRBV11-2 and TRBJ1-1, is EAGVAQSPRYKIIEKRQSVAFWCNPISGHATLYWYQQILGQGPKLLIQFQNNGVVDDSQLPKDRFSAERLKGVDSTLKIQPAKLEDSAVYLCASSWDSSSTEAFFGQGTRLTVV.

V and J are TRBV3-1 (or the pseudogene TRBV3-2) and TRBJ2-2; a possible D gene is TRBD1 (5 bases). Trimming removed 5 bases from V and 5 bases from J, with 9 bases in between. Germline values: CDR1 LGHDT, CDR2 YNNKEL (reference sequence). This CDR3 region has 13 residues. This CDR3 is CASSFRVTGELFF. CDR3 DNA: TGTGCCAGCAGCTTCAGGGTAACCGGGGAGCTGTTTTTT.

This rearrangement joins TRBV5-1 to TRBJ2-1, with 9 bases matching TRBD2. The V gene's germline CDR1 is SGHRS and CDR2 YFSETQ. The CDR3 covers 16 residues. V shed 7 bases, J shed 7 bases, and the junction held 15 bases outside the gene matches. The chain's CDR3 is CASGIPSGASGNEQFF. CDR3 coding DNA: TGCGCCAGCGGAATACCTAGCGGGGCCTCGGGGAATGAGCAGTTCTTC.

CDR3 amino acids: CASSSLNNNSPLHF. CDR3 sequence (DNA): TGTGCCAGCAGTTCCCTAAATAATAATTCACCCCTCCACTTT. The chain carries TRBV6-5 and TRBJ1-6; no firm D call. The germline CDR1 and CDR2 sequences are MNHEY and SVGAGI. The CDR3 covers 14 residues. V was cut by 4 bases and J by 5 bases, with 9 bases left in between.

This clone was seen just once. The V gene is TRBV5-1, the J gene TRBJ1-2, with D maybe TRBD1 (5 bases). Germline CDR1 reads SGHRS; CDR2 reads YFSETQ. V dropped 0 bases and J dropped 4 bases, with 10 bases sitting between them. The CDR3 extends over 14 amino acids. In DNA, the CDR3 is TGCGCCAGCAGCTTGGTTAGGGGATCCTATGGCTACACCTTC. Protein sequence: CASSLVRGSYGYTF.

The V and J genes are TRBV2 and TRBJ1-2; 7 nucleotides match TRBD1. The CDR3 contains 12 residues. V lost 7 bases and J lost 14; bases outside the gene matches: 13. The germline V gene has CDR1 SNHLY and CDR2 FYNNEI. This CDR3 is CASKPGQSLLTF. The CDR3, as DNA: TGTGCCAGCAAACCGGGACAGTCACTATTAACCTTC.

The chain has TRBV14 and TRBJ1-2; D not resolved. CDR3 length equals 14 residues. Per germline, CDR1 SGHDN and CDR2 FVKESK. Trimming took 0 bases from V and 2 from J, leaving 7 bases between them. This CDR3 is CASSQDRENYGYTF. For the CDR3, the DNA is TGTGCCAGCAGCCAAGACCGAGAAAACTATGGCTACACCTTC.

The V and J genes are TRBV27 and TRBJ2-7; D possibly corresponds to TRBD1 (5 bases). The CDR3 has 15 residues. The germline V and J ends were trimmed by 2 bases and 3 bases, with 14 bases remaining between them. CDR1 and CDR2 from the germline V gene are MNHEY and SMNVEV (reference sequence). Written as DNA, the CDR3 is TGTGCCAGCAGTTTAAGGGGTGGACAAATCTACGAGCAGTACTTC. Encoded protein: CASSLRGGQIYEQYF.

This rearrangement joins TRBV7-2 to TRBJ2-3; 8 nucleotides align to TRBD1. V gave up 7 bases and J gave up 0 bases; unmatched junction bases: 6. CDR1 is SGHTA, CDR2 FQGNSA, per germline. The CDR3 has 15 amino acids. The CDR3 DNA is TGTGCCAGCACCCCACAGGGGGGAAGCACAGATACGCAGTATTTT. Amino acid sequence: CASTPQGGSTDTQYF.

The DNA of the CDR3 is TGTGCCAGCAGCTTGGGGGACTTCCCCATCCTGGAGACCCAGTACTTC. Translating it yields CASSLGDFPILETQYF. The gene calls are TRBV7-2 and TRBJ2-5, with TRBD2 as a possible D gene (6 bases). Germline assignment: CDR1 SGHTA and CDR2 FQGNSA. The CDR3 is 16 residues long. The V end lost 3 bases, the J end lost 5 bases, and 19 bases lay between the germline ends. Full variable domain (missing parts from reference TRBV7-2 and TRBJ2-5): GAGVSQSPSNKVTEKGKDVELRCDPISGHTALYWYRQSLGQGLEFLIYFQGNSAPDKSGLPSDRFSAERTGGSVSTLTIQRTQQEDSAVYLCASSLGDFPILETQYFGPGTRLLVL.

V and J are TRBV7-2 and TRBJ1-5; perhaps TRBD1 as D (5 bases). This CDR3 has 13 amino acids. V was cut by 6 bases and J by 7 bases, with 13 bases left in between. Germline CDR1 SGHTA, CDR2 FQGNSA. CDR3 loop: CASSFGGNQPQHF. Here the CDR3 DNA reads TGTGCCAGCAGTTTTGGGGGGAACCAGCCCCAGCATTTT.

The chain has TRBV7-3 and TRBJ1-5; 8 nucleotides match TRBD1. Germline CDR1 SGHTA, CDR2 FQGTGA. The CDR3 length is 17 residues. J gave up 7 bases and V 1 base, and 12 bases lay outside the gene matches. The CDR3 nucleotides are TGTGCCAGCAGCTTAAATAGGGCAGGGGGCGTTGGACAGCCCCAGCATTTT. It yields the protein CASSLNRAGGVGQPQHF.

The chain combines TRBV28 with TRBJ1-5, with D possibly TRBD1 on 6 matching bases. This CDR3 has 16 amino acids. CDR1 is MDHEN and CDR2 is SYDVKM in the germline V gene. V was pared by 4 bases and J by 0 bases, with 13 bases between. In nucleotides, the CDR3 is TGTGCCAGCAGTTCCGAACAGGGACATAGCAATCAGCCCCAGCATTTT. Protein sequence: CASSSEQGHSNQPQHF.

This chain links TRBV2 with TRBJ1-2; 7 nucleotides line up with TRBD1. From germline, CDR1 is SNHLY and CDR2 FYNNEI. Trimming cost V 7 bases and J 6 bases; bases outside gene matches: 8. CDR3 length equals 13 residues. The CDR3 protein is CASNDRVSDGYTF. The CDR3 nucleotides read TGTGCCAGCAATGACAGGGTTTCGGATGGCTACACCTTC.

This chain links TRBV18 with TRBJ1-1; D is uncertain. CDR3 length: 15 amino acids. Trimming cost V 2 bases and J 1 base, with 11 bases left between them. Germline loops: CDR1 KGHSH, CDR2 LQKENI. CDR3 nucleotide sequence: TGTGCCAGCTCACCAGGTCAGTCAAGGAACACTGAAGCTTTCTTT. This codes for CASSPGQSRNTEAFF.

J is TRBJ1-1 and V is TRBV5-5, with TRBD1 identical over 7 bases. J gave up 2 bases and V 0 bases, and 7 bases lay outside the gene matches. This CDR3 comprises 16 residues. The germline V gene has CDR1 SGHKS and CDR2 YYEKEE (reference sequence). This CDR3 is CASSLDRGLSNTEAFF. For the CDR3, the DNA is TGTGCCAGCAGCTTGGACAGGGGACTCTCCAACACTGAAGCTTTCTTT. Complete variable domain (other parts from reference TRBV5-5 and TRBJ1-1): DAGVTQSPTHLIKTRGQQVTLRCSPISGHKSVSWYQQVLGQGPQFIFQYYEKEERGRGNFPDRFSARQFPNYSSELNVNALLLGDSALYLCASSLDRGLSNTEAFFGQGTRLTVV.

The rearrangement joins TRBV10-3 to TRBJ2-3; TRBD2 matches at 9 bases. CDR1 is ENHRY, CDR2 SYGVKD, per germline. J gave up 2 bases and V 0 bases, and 15 bases lay outside the gene matches. This CDR3 is built from 20 residues. The CDR3 coding sequence is TGTGCCATCAGTGAGTCGGATAGCGGGGGCCGATCCGACCCCACAGATACGCAGTATTTT. It yields the protein CAISESDSGGRSDPTDTQYF.

The V call is TRBV5-4, the J call TRBJ1-2; D uncertain. V was shortened by 0 bases and J by 2 bases, with 8 bases between the two germline ends. This CDR3 is 14 amino acids long. Per germline, CDR1 SGHNT and CDR2 YYREEE (reference sequence). CDR3 in amino acids: CASSLEAGNYGYTF. The CDR3 coding sequence is TGTGCCAGCAGCTTGGAGGCCGGGAACTATGGCTACACCTTC. The variable domain in full, with the rest retrieved from reference TRBV5-4 and TRBJ1-2, is ETGVTQSPTHLIKTRGQQVTLRCSSQSGHNTVSWYQQALGQGPQFIFQYYREEENGRGNFPPRFSGLQFPNYSSELNVNALELDDSALYLCASSLEAGNYGYTFGSGTRLTVV.

In its sample, this clone was seen once. Here the CDR3 DNA reads TGTGCCAGCAGCGATCGGGGGGGCCGAGAGACCCAGTACTTC. This encodes CASSDRGGRETQYF. The chain joins TRBV3-1 (or the pseudogene TRBV3-2) to TRBJ2-5, with 8 bases that match TRBD2. The CDR3 runs 14 residues. Germline CDR1 reads LGHDT; CDR2 reads YNNKEL (reference sequence). With V trimmed by 5 bases and J by 4 bases, 6 bases remained unmatched.

The rearrangement uses TRBV6-5 and TRBJ1-6; TRBD1 agrees at 8 bases. V dropped 6 bases and J dropped 7; count of bases not matched to a gene: 5. Germline loops: CDR1 MNHEY, CDR2 SVGAGI. The CDR3 has 14 amino acids. The CDR3 sequence: CASRPRDRNSPLHF. The CDR3, as DNA: TGTGCCAGCAGACCCCGGGACAGGAATTCACCCCTCCACTTT.

This sequence joins TRBV11-3 and TRBJ2-1; 9 bases line up with TRBD2. Germline CDR1 reads SGHNT; CDR2 reads YENEEA. V gave up 4 bases and J gave up 3 bases; unmatched junction bases: 7. The CDR3 loop spans 16 amino acids. This chain's CDR3 is CASSSIAGEDYNEQFF. The CDR3 bases are TGTGCCAGCAGCTCCATAGCGGGGGAGGACTACAATGAGCAGTTCTTC.

This clone was picked up a small number of times. CDR3 in amino acids: CATSRDIDRAGEKLFF. The CDR3 DNA reads TGTGCCACCAGCAGAGATATCGACAGGGCAGGTGAAAAACTGTTTTTT. V gene TRBV15 combines with J gene TRBJ1-4; 7 bases fit TRBD1. The CDR3 has 16 residues. V was clipped by 0 bases and J by 7 bases; unmatched bases: 8. Germline CDR1 reads LNHNV; CDR2 reads YYDKDF (reference sequence). Filled out from reference TRBV15 and TRBJ1-4, the complete variable domain reads DAMVIQNPRYQVTQFGKPVTLSCSQTLNHNVMYWYQQKSSQAPKLLFHYYDKDFNNEADTPDNFQSRRPNTSFCFLDIRSPGLGDTAMYLCATSRDIDRAGEKLFFGSGTQLSVL.

The chain joins TRBV5-1 to TRBJ1-1, with 8 bases identical to TRBD1. This CDR3 is built from 15 residues. Per the germline V gene, CDR1 is SGHRS and CDR2 is YFSETQ. Trimming at V came to 1 base and at J to 5 bases, leaving 7 bases not matched to a gene. The CDR3 spells CASSLLIGQGTEAFF. CDR3 sequence (DNA): TGCGCCAGCAGCTTGTTGATCGGACAGGGTACTGAAGCTTTCTTT.

A word on this clone: The same CDR3 is also encoded by other DNA sequences in this sample. The gene calls are TRBV19 and TRBJ2-7; TRBD1 aligns across 11 bases. This CDR3 is built from 14 residues. The germline V gene has CDR1 LNHDA and CDR2 SQIVND (reference sequence). J gave up 4 bases and V 9 bases, and 8 bases lay outside the gene matches. The CDR3 protein is CASSPGTGGYEQYF. CDR3 in DNA: TGTGCCAGCAGCCCCGGGACAGGGGGGTACGAGCAGTACTTC. Based on the CDR3 plus reference TRBV19 and TRBJ2-7, the full variable domain is DGGITQSPKYLFRKEGQNVTLSCEQNLNHDAMYWYRQDPGQGLRLIYYSQIVNDFQKGDIAEGYSVSREKKESFPLTVTSAQKNPTAFYLCASSPGTGGYEQYFGPGTRLTVT.

This chain uses TRBV6-5 with TRBJ1-1; D uncertain. Per the germline V gene, CDR1 is MNHEY and CDR2 is SVGAGI. V lost 6 bases and J 0 bases, leaving 14 bases between the germline ends. The CDR3 has 15 amino acids. CDR3 region: CASSSDRGMNTEAFF. The DNA of the CDR3 is TGTGCCAGCAGCTCGGACCGGGGTATGAACACTGAAGCTTTCTTT.

The rearrangement uses TRBV27 and TRBJ1-1; no clear D gene. Trimming stripped 6 bases from V and 3 bases from J, with 14 bases between. The germline V gene has CDR1 MNHEY and CDR2 SMNVEV (reference sequence). This CDR3 contains 14 residues. CDR3 coding DNA: TGTGCCAGCAGGTCGCTAGGCCAAGACACTGAAGCTTTCTTT. It translates to CASRSLGQDTEAFF.

A single count supports this clone. The rearrangement links TRBV21-1 to TRBJ1-2. TRBV21-1 is designated a pseudogene. This CDR3 has 15 amino acids. In DNA form, the CDR3 reads TGTGCCAGCAGCGCCAATCCGGGGTTTACCTATGGCTACACCTTC. This codes for CASSANPGFTYGYTF.